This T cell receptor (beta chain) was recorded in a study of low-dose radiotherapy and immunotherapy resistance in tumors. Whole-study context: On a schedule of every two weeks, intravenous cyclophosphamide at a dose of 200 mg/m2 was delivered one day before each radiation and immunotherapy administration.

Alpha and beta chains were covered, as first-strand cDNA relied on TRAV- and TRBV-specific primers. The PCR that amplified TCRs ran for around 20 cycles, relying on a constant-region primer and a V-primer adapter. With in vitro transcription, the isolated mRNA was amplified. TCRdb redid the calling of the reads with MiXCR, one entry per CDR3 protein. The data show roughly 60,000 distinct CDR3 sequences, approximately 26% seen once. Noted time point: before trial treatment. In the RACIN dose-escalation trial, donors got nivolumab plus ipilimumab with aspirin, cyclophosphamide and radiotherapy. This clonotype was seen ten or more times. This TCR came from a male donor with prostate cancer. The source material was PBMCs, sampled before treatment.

The CDR3 reads CASSLDRATDTQYF. CDR3 coding DNA: TGTGCCAGCAGTTTAGACAGGGCAACAGATACGCAGTATTTT. V is TRBV2 and J is TRBJ2-3; 7 bases are shared with TRBD1. The CDR3 is made up of 14 amino acids. The trim removed 5 bases at V and 3 bases at J, leaving 5 bases unmatched. The germline CDR1 and CDR2 sequences are SNHLY and FYNNEI.